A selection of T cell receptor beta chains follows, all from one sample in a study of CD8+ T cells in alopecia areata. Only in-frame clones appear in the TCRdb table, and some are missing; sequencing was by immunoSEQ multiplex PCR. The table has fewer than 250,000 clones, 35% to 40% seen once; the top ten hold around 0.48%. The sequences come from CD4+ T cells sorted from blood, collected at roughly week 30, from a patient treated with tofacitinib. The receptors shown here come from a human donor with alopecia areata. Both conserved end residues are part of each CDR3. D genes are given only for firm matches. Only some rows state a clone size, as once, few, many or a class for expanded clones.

CDR3 protein: CASSSRDMNTEAFF
CDR3 DNA: TGTGCCAGCAGCTCCAGGGATATGAACACTGAAGCTTTCTTT
D gene: .
CDR3 length: 14
J gene: TRBJ1-1
clone size: .
V gene: TRBV11-2

CDR3 protein: CASSSRGSGRGQPQHF
CDR3 DNA: TGTGCCAGCAGCTCGAGGGGGTCAGGGAGAGGGCAGCCCCAGCATTTT
D gene: .
CDR3 length: 16
J gene: TRBJ1-5
clone size: .
V gene: TRBV5-6

CDR3 protein: CASSQLTTQETQYF
CDR3 DNA: TGTGCCAGCAGCCAATTGACAACGCAAGAGACCCAGTACTTC
D gene: .
CDR3 length: 14
J gene: TRBJ2-5
clone size: .
V gene: TRBV14

CDR3 protein: CASSTTAAAQYF
CDR3 DNA: TGTGCCAGCAGCACCACGGCCGCAGCCCAGTACTTC
D gene: .
CDR3 length: 12
J gene: TRBJ2-5
clone size: .
V gene: TRBV7-2

CDR3 protein: CASSQVGISYEQYF
CDR3 DNA: TGTGCCAGCAGCCAAGTCGGGATCTCCTACGAGCAGTACTTC
D gene: .
CDR3 length: 14
J gene: TRBJ2-7
clone size: .
V gene: TRBV14

CDR3 protein: CASSVTSGTGGEQFF
CDR3 DNA: TGTGCCAGCAGCGTTACTAGCGGGACGGGAGGTGAGCAGTTCTTC
D gene: TRBD2
CDR3 length: 15
J gene: TRBJ2-1
clone size: .
V gene: TRBV7-2

CDR3 protein: CASSLAGQPRTEAFF
CDR3 DNA: TGTGCCAGCAGCTTAGCGGGACAGCCCCGCACTGAAGCTTTCTTT
D gene: TRBD1
CDR3 length: 15
J gene: TRBJ1-1
clone size: few
V gene: TRBV7-9

CDR3 protein: CASSDRVTGNTEAFF
CDR3 DNA: TGTGCCAGCAGTGACAGGGTGACCGGGAACACTGAAGCTTTCTTT
D gene: TRBD1
CDR3 length: 15
J gene: TRBJ1-1
clone size: .
V gene: TRBV6-6

CDR3 protein: CASTEGLAGGVETQYF
CDR3 DNA: TGTGCCAGCACCGAGGGACTAGCGGGAGGTGTGGAGACCCAGTACTTC
D gene: TRBD2
CDR3 length: 16
J gene: TRBJ2-5
clone size: .
V gene: TRBV25-1

CDR3 protein: CASSEQGYGYTF
CDR3 DNA: TGTGCCAGCAGTGAGCAGGGCTATGGCTACACCTTC
D gene: .
CDR3 length: 12
J gene: TRBJ1-2
clone size: .
V gene: TRBV25-1

CDR3 protein: CASSLGYRGTYEQYF
CDR3 DNA: TGTGCCAGCAGCTTAGGGTACAGGGGCACCTACGAGCAGTACTTC
D gene: TRBD1
CDR3 length: 15
J gene: TRBJ2-7
clone size: .
V gene: TRBV7-8

CDR3 protein: CASSHNYGYTF
CDR3 DNA: TGTGCCAGTAGCCATAACTATGGCTACACCTTC
D gene: .
CDR3 length: 11
J gene: TRBJ1-2
clone size: few
V gene: TRBV19

CDR3 protein: CASSPAGGGEKLFF
CDR3 DNA: TGTGCCAGCAGCCCCGCAGGGGGCGGTGAAAAACTGTTTTTT
D gene: TRBD1
CDR3 length: 14
J gene: TRBJ1-4
clone size: .
V gene: TRBV7-9

CDR3 protein: CSVAEFYNEQFF
CDR3 DNA: TGCAGCGTAGCGGAGTTCTACAATGAGCAGTTCTTC
D gene: .
CDR3 length: 12
J gene: TRBJ2-1
clone size: .
V gene: TRBV29-1

CDR3 protein: CASSLGQGVDTQYF
CDR3 DNA: TGCGCCAGCAGCTTGGGACAGGGAGTGGATACGCAGTATTTT
D gene: TRBD1
CDR3 length: 14
J gene: TRBJ2-3
clone size: .
V gene: TRBV5-1

CDR3 protein: CASSPAGTNTYEQYF
CDR3 DNA: TGTGCCAGCAGCCCTGCGGGCACAAACACCTACGAGCAGTACTTC
D gene: .
CDR3 length: 15
J gene: TRBJ2-7
clone size: few
V gene: TRBV13

CDR3 protein: CASSQDHGGRGNTIYF
CDR3 DNA: TGTGCCAGCAGCCAAGATCACGGGGGACGAGGAAACACCATATATTTT
D gene: .
CDR3 length: 16
J gene: TRBJ1-3
clone size: .
V gene: TRBV4-2

CDR3 protein: CASSRGRILYGYTF
CDR3 DNA: TGTGCCAGCAGCCGCGGACGGATCCTCTATGGCTACACCTTC
D gene: .
CDR3 length: 14
J gene: TRBJ1-2
clone size: .
V gene: TRBV7-8

CDR3 protein: CASSYQSRGPPQHF
CDR3 DNA: TGTGCCAGCAGTTACCAGTCACGGGGTCCGCCCCAGCATTTT
D gene: .
CDR3 length: 14
J gene: TRBJ1-5
clone size: .
V gene: TRBV6-5

CDR3 protein: CASSYDGTHRGYTF
CDR3 DNA: TGTGCCAGCAGTTACGACGGGACACATCGAGGCTACACCTTC
D gene: .
CDR3 length: 14
J gene: TRBJ1-2
clone size: .
V gene: TRBV6-5

CDR3 protein: CSARQPNIQYF
CDR3 DNA: TGCAGTGCTAGACAGCCAAACATTCAGTACTTC
D gene: .
CDR3 length: 11
J gene: TRBJ2-4
clone size: once
V gene: TRBV20-1

CDR3 protein: CSVGPQEGLDYGYTF
CDR3 DNA: TGCAGCGTTGGCCCCCAAGAAGGGTTGGACTATGGCTACACCTTC
D gene: .
CDR3 length: 15
J gene: TRBJ1-2
clone size: few
V gene: TRBV29-1

CDR3 protein: CAWSVPGRASHYGYTF
CDR3 DNA: TGTGCCTGGAGTGTACCTGGCAGGGCAAGTCACTATGGCTACACCTTC
D gene: .
CDR3 length: 16
J gene: TRBJ1-2
clone size: .
V gene: TRBV30

CDR3 protein: CASSFGPRPTGETNEKLFF
CDR3 DNA: TGTGCCAGCAGTTTTGGCCCTCGACCTACAGGGGAAACTAATGAAAAACTGTTTTTT
D gene: TRBD1
CDR3 length: 19
J gene: TRBJ1-4
clone size: .
V gene: TRBV27

CDR3 protein: CASSIVVGNQPQHF
CDR3 DNA: TGTGCCAGTAGTATTGTGGTGGGCAATCAGCCCCAGCATTTT
D gene: .
CDR3 length: 14
J gene: TRBJ1-5
clone size: few
V gene: TRBV19

CDR3 protein: CASSFSGNTGELFF
CDR3 DNA: TGCGCCAGCAGCTTTAGCGGGAACACCGGGGAGCTGTTTTTT
D gene: .
CDR3 length: 14
J gene: TRBJ2-2
clone size: few
V gene: TRBV5-1

CDR3 protein: CASSRDGYGYTF
CDR3 DNA: TGTGCCAGCAGTCGGGACGGCTATGGCTACACCTTC
D gene: .
CDR3 length: 12
J gene: TRBJ1-2
clone size: few
V gene: TRBV2

CDR3 protein: CASSRTGASYEQYF
CDR3 DNA: TGTGCCAGCAGCCGGACAGGGGCCTCCTACGAGCAGTACTTC
D gene: TRBD1
CDR3 length: 14
J gene: TRBJ2-7
clone size: .
V gene: TRBV6-5

CDR3 protein: CASSNGVSGNTIYF
CDR3 DNA: TGTGCCAGCAGCAACGGCGTCTCTGGAAACACCATATATTTT
D gene: .
CDR3 length: 14
J gene: TRBJ1-3
clone size: .
V gene: TRBV5-6

CDR3 protein: CASSLAGVVGQPQHF
CDR3 DNA: TGTGCCAGCAGCTTAGCTGGAGTGGTGGGGCAGCCCCAGCATTTT
D gene: .
CDR3 length: 15
J gene: TRBJ1-5
clone size: few
V gene: TRBV7-9

CDR3 protein: CASSPPTTSGNYEQYF
CDR3 DNA: TGTGCCAGCAGTCCCCCGACGACTAGCGGGAACTACGAGCAGTACTTC
D gene: TRBD2
CDR3 length: 16
J gene: TRBJ2-7
clone size: few
V gene: TRBV6-9

CDR3 protein: CASTQTSNQPQHF
CDR3 DNA: TGTGCCAGCACCCAAACAAGCAATCAGCCCCAGCATTTT
D gene: .
CDR3 length: 13
J gene: TRBJ1-5
clone size: few
V gene: TRBV7-3

CDR3 protein: CASRFGTVNSPLHF
CDR3 DNA: TGTGCCAGCAGATTCGGGACGGTCAATTCACCCCTCCACTTT
D gene: .
CDR3 length: 14
J gene: TRBJ1-6
clone size: few
V gene: TRBV6-6

CDR3 protein: CASSLEPGELHF
CDR3 DNA: TGCGCCAGCAGCTTGGAGCCGGGCGAACTCCACTTT
D gene: .
CDR3 length: 12
J gene: TRBJ1-6
clone size: .
V gene: TRBV5-1

CDR3 protein: CATRKGALGNTIYF
CDR3 DNA: TGTGCCACGCGAAAAGGGGCACTTGGAAACACCATATATTTT
D gene: .
CDR3 length: 14
J gene: TRBJ1-3
clone size: .
V gene: TRBV6-5

CDR3 protein: CASSASGLENEQFF
CDR3 DNA: TGTGCCAGCAGTGCATCGGGACTCGAGAATGAGCAGTTCTTC
D gene: .
CDR3 length: 14
J gene: TRBJ2-1
clone size: .
V gene: TRBV4-2

CDR3 protein: CAWRRDTEAFF
CDR3 DNA: TGTGCCTGGAGGAGGGACACTGAAGCTTTCTTT
D gene: .
CDR3 length: 11
J gene: TRBJ1-1
clone size: .
V gene: TRBV30

CDR3 protein: CASRKQGANTGELFF
CDR3 DNA: TGTGCCAGCAGGAAACAGGGGGCGAACACCGGGGAGCTGTTTTTT
D gene: TRBD1
CDR3 length: 15
J gene: TRBJ2-2
clone size: few
V gene: TRBV2

CDR3 protein: CASRGAGRLFYGYTF
CDR3 DNA: TGTGCCAGCCGAGGTGCAGGGAGGCTTTTCTATGGCTACACCTTC
D gene: .
CDR3 length: 15
J gene: TRBJ1-2
clone size: .
V gene: TRBV27

CDR3 protein: CASSRGTGNEQFF
CDR3 DNA: TGTGCCAGCAGCCGAGGTACGGGCAATGAGCAGTTCTTC
D gene: .
CDR3 length: 13
J gene: TRBJ2-1
clone size: few
V gene: TRBV6-5

CDR3 protein: CASSQSNEKLFF
CDR3 DNA: TGTGCCAGCAGCCAATCGAATGAAAAACTGTTTTTT
D gene: .
CDR3 length: 12
J gene: TRBJ1-4
clone size: .
V gene: TRBV4-2

CDR3 protein: CSVALGGRAYNEQFF
CDR3 DNA: TGCAGCGTGGCCCTTGGCGGGAGGGCCTACAATGAGCAGTTCTTC
D gene: TRBD2
CDR3 length: 15
J gene: TRBJ2-1
clone size: .
V gene: TRBV29-1

CDR3 protein: CASSKVGGTTQRDTQYF
CDR3 DNA: TGTGCCAGCAGTAAGGTCGGCGGGACGACGCAGAGAGATACGCAGTATTTT
D gene: .
CDR3 length: 17
J gene: TRBJ2-3
clone size: .
V gene: TRBV27

CDR3 protein: CSVEDWFSEASGTDTQYF
CDR3 DNA: TGCAGCGTTGAAGATTGGTTCAGTGAGGCTAGCGGAACAGATACGCAGTATTTT
D gene: TRBD2
CDR3 length: 18
J gene: TRBJ2-3
clone size: .
V gene: TRBV29-1

CDR3 protein: CASSLGGQGIGNTEAFF
CDR3 DNA: TGCGCCAGCAGCTTGGGCGGGCAGGGGATAGGGAACACTGAAGCTTTCTTT
D gene: .
CDR3 length: 17
J gene: TRBJ1-1
clone size: few
V gene: TRBV5-1

CDR3 protein: CASSPGLAGGYSTDTQYF
CDR3 DNA: TGTGCCAGCAGCCCAGGACTAGCGGGGGGTTATAGCACAGATACGCAGTATTTT
D gene: TRBD2
CDR3 length: 18
J gene: TRBJ2-3
clone size: .
V gene: TRBV11-2

CDR3 protein: CASSVKGGQTQYF
CDR3 DNA: TGTGCCAGCAGTGTCAAGGGCGGGCAGACCCAGTACTTC
D gene: .
CDR3 length: 13
J gene: TRBJ2-5
clone size: few
V gene: TRBV6-5

CDR3 protein: CAWSKTGATTDTQYF
CDR3 DNA: TGTGCCTGGAGTAAGACAGGGGCCACCACAGATACGCAGTATTTT
D gene: TRBD1
CDR3 length: 15
J gene: TRBJ2-3
clone size: few
V gene: TRBV30

CDR3 protein: CASSPRATLAKNIQYF
CDR3 DNA: TGTGCTAGCAGCCCGCGAGCGACTTTAGCCAAAAACATTCAGTACTTC
D gene: .
CDR3 length: 16
J gene: TRBJ2-4
clone size: .
V gene: TRBV7-7

CDR3 protein: CSARDRYEQFF
CDR3 DNA: TGCAGTGCTAGAGATCGTTATGAGCAGTTCTTC
D gene: .
CDR3 length: 11
J gene: TRBJ2-1
clone size: .
V gene: TRBV20-1

CDR3 protein: CAWSSTSGGSYEQYF
CDR3 DNA: TGTGCCTGGAGTTCTACTAGCGGGGGTTCCTACGAGCAGTACTTC
D gene: TRBD2
CDR3 length: 15
J gene: TRBJ2-7
clone size: .
V gene: TRBV30

CDR3 protein: CATSRDLAGVNEQFF
CDR3 DNA: TGTGCCACCAGCAGAGATCTGGCGGGAGTAAATGAGCAGTTCTTC
D gene: TRBD2
CDR3 length: 15
J gene: TRBJ2-1
clone size: .
V gene: TRBV15

CDR3 protein: CASILTPGASYGYTF
CDR3 DNA: TGTGCCAGCATCCTTACACCCGGGGCTTCCTATGGCTACACCTTC
D gene: .
CDR3 length: 15
J gene: TRBJ1-2
clone size: .
V gene: TRBV6-1